Sequencing of this TCR beta chain was carried out in a study of shared clonotypes between healthy human individuals. After removal of 2 bases from V and 7 bases from J, the junction contained 10 bases not matched to a gene. This CDR3 is built from 15 residues. Germline CDR1 is LGHNA and CDR2 is YNFKEQ. Only in-frame clones appear in the TCRdb table, and some are missing; sequencing was by immunoSEQ multiplex PCR. Here the sample spans about 1.5 million clones, 95% to 99% being singletons. The sequencing sample was made of naive CD4+ T cells sorted from blood. Noted subset: CD45RA+ positively selected. This TCR was recovered from a young man in good health. This chain uses TRBV4-2 with TRBJ2-5; 7 bases fit TRBD2. This chain's CDR3 is CASSQTAGGMGTQYF. CDR3 DNA sequence: TGTGCCAGCAGCCAAACCGCCGGGGGGATGGGGACCCAGTACTTC.